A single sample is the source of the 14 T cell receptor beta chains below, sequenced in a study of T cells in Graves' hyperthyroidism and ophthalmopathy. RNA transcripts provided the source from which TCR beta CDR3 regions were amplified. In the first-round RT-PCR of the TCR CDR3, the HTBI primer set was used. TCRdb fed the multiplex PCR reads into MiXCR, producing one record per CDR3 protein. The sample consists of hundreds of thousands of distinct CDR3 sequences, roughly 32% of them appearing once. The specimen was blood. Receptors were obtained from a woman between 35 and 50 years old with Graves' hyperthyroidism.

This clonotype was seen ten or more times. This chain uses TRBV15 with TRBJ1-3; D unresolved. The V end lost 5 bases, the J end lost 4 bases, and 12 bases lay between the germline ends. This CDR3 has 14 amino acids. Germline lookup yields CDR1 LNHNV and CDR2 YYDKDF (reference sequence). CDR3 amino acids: CATSPGGSGNTIYF. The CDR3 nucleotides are TGTGCCACCAGCCCAGGTGGGTCCGGAAACACCATATATTTT.

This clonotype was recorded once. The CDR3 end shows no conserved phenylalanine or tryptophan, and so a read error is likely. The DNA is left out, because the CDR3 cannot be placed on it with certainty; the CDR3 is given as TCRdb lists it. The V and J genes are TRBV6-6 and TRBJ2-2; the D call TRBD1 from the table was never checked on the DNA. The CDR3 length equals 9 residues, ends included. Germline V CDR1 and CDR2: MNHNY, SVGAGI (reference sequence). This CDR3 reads CASSYTGFS.

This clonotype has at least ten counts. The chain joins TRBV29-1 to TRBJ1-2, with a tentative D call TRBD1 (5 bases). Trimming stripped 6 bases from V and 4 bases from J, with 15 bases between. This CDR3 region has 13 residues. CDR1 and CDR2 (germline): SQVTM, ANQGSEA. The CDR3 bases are TGCAGCGTGGCGGGACCGAACCTCTATGGCTACACCTTC. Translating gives CSVAGPNLYGYTF. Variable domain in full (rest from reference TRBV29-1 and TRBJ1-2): SAVISQKPSRDICQRGTSLTIQCQVDSQVTMMFWYRQQPGQSLTLIATANQGSEATYESGFVIDKFPISRPNLTFSTLTVSNMSPEDSSIYLCSVAGPNLYGYTFGSGTRLTVV.

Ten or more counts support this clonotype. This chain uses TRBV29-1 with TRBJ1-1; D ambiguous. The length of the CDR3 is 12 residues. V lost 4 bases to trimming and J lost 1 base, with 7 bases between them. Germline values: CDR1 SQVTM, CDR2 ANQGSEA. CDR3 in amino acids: CSVVGRNTEAFF. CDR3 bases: TGCAGCGTTGTAGGGAGGAACACTGAAGCTTTCTTT.

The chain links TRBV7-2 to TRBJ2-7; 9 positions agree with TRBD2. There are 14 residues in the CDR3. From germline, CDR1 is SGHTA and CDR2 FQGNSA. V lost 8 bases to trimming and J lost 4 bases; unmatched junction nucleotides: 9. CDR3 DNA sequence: TGTGCCAGCTGGAGTAGCGGGAGCTCTTACGAGCAGTACTTC. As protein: CASWSSGSSYEQYF.

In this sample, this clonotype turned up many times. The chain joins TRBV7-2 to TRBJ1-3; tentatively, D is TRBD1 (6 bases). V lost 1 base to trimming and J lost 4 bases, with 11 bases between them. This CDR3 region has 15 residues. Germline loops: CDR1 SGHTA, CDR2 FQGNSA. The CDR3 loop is CASSLGPQGGNTIYF. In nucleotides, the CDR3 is TGTGCCAGCAGCTTAGGACCACAGGGCGGAAACACCATATATTTT. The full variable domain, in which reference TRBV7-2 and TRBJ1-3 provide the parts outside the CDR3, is GAGVSQSPSNKVTEKGKDVELRCDPISGHTALYWYRQSLGQGLEFLIYFQGNSAPDKSGLPSDRFSAERTGGSVSTLTIQRTQQEDSAVYLCASSLGPQGGNTIYFGEGSWLTVV.

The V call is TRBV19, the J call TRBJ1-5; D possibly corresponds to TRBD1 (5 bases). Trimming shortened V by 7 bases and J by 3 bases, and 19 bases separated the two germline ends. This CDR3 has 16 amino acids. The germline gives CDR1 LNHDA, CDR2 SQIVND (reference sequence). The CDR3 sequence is CASKGAGPINNQPQHF. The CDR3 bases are TGTGCCAGTAAGGGTGCGGGGCCTATAAACAATCAGCCCCAGCATTTT.

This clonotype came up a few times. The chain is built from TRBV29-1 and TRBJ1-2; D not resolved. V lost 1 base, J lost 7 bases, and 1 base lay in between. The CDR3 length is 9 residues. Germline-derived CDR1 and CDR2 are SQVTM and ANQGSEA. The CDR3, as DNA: TGCAGCGTTGAAGTTGGCTACACCTTC. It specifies CSVEVGYTF.

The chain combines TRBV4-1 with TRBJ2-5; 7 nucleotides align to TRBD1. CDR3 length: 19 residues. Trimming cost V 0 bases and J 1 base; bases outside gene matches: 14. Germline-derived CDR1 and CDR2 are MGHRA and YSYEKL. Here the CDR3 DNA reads TGCGCCAGCAGCCAAGATCATTGGGCAGGGGGACCCATCCAAGAGACCCAGTACTTC. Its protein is CASSQDHWAGGPIQETQYF.

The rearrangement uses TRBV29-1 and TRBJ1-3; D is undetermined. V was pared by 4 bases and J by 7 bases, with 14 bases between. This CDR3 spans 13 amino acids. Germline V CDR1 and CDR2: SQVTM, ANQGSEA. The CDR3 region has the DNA TGCAGCGTTGGCTCCTTTCCCGGTAACACCATATATTTT. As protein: CSVGSFPGNTIYF.

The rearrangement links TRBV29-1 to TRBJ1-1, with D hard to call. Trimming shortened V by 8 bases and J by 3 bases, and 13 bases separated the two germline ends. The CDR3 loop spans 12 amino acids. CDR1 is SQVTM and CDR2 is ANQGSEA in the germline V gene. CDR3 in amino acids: CSTSGGDTEAFF. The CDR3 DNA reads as TGCAGCACCTCAGGAGGCGACACTGAAGCTTTCTTT. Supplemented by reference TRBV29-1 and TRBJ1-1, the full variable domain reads SAVISQKPSRDICQRGTSLTIQCQVDSQVTMMFWYRQQPGQSLTLIATANQGSEATYESGFVIDKFPISRPNLTFSTLTVSNMSPEDSSIYLCSTSGGDTEAFFGQGTRLTVV.

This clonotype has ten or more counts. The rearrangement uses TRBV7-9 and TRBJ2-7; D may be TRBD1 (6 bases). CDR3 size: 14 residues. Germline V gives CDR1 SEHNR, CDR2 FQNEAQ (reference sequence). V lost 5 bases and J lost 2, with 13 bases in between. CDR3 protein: CASSQQGIAYEQYF. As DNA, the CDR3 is TGTGCCAGCAGCCAACAGGGAATCGCCTACGAGCAGTACTTC. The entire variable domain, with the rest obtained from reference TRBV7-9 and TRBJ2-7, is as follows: DTGVSQNPRHKITKRGQNVTFRCDPISEHNRLYWYRQTLGQGPEFLTYFQNEAQLEKSRLLSDRFSAERPKGSFSTLEIQRTEQGDSAMYLCASSQQGIAYEQYFGPGTRLTVT.

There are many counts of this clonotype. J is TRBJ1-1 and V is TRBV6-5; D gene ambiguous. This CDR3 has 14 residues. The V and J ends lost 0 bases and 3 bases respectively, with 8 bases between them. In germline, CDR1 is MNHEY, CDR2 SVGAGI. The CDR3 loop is CASSYSQAYTEAFF. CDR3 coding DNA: TGTGCCAGCAGTTACTCGCAGGCGTACACTGAAGCTTTCTTT.

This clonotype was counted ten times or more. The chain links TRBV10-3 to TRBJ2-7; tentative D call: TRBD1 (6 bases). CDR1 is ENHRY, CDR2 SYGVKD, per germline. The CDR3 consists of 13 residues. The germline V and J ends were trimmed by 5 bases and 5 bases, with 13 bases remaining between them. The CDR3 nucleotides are TGTGCCATCAGTCAGGGGCCCTTCCACGAGCAGTACTTC. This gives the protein CAISQGPFHEQYF.